This T cell receptor (beta chain) was recorded in a study of memory CD8 T cells in hepatitis C reinfection. TCRdb's table, derived via immunoSEQ multiplex PCR, lists solely in-frame clones and lacks some. Altogether about 46,000 clones are present, nearly 90% being singletons, with the ten largest covering roughly 0.7%. Time point in this sample: late/post reinfection, 12 to 24 weeks after detection. TCR sequencing was done directly ex vivo on sorted cells, without expansion in vitro. Between the trimmed V and J ends, which lost 2 bases and 5 bases, there was a span of 7 bases. Germline V gene data show CDR1 as SGHRS and CDR2 as YFSETQ. The CDR3 extends over 13 amino acids.

This clonotype originated in a man aged 18 to 30 with hepatitis C virus infection. V is TRBV5-1 and J is TRBJ2-2; no clear D gene. The specimen was naive CD8+ T cells sorted from blood. The CDR3 loop is CASSLEETGELFF. The CDR3 nucleotides are TGCGCCAGCAGCTTAGAGGAGACCGGGGAGCTGTTTTTT.